The sequence of this T cell receptor (beta chain) was determined in a study of beta chain features in type 1 diabetes. Study-wide results and caveats: There was a moderate but significant shortening of TCRB CDR3s in all four CD4+ subsets of Type 1 diabetes patients.

Since all of the isolated RNA was reverse transcribed, expressed TCRB transcripts were what got sequenced. The repertoire was sequenced with immunoSEQ multiplex PCR; TCRdb's copy has only in-frame clones and lacks some. Of 600,000 or so clones in the sample, around 12% are singletons; the top ten hold around 0.12%. In regard to this clone: Its antigen is still unknown.

CDR3 length: 14 residues. V lost 4 bases and J lost 4, with 16 bases in between. Germline-derived CDR1 and CDR2 are SQVTM and ANQGSEA. The rearrangement joins TRBV29-1 to TRBJ1-1; TRBD1 is a possible D gene (5 bases). Specimen: naive CD4+ T cells from blood. The sequence derives from a man in his thirties or forties with type 1 diabetes. This CDR3 reads CSVGMPRGGTEAFF. The CDR3 DNA reads as TGCAGCGTTGGGATGCCGAGGGGAGGCACTGAAGCTTTCTTT. Supplemented by reference TRBV29-1 and TRBJ1-1, the full variable domain reads SAVISQKPSRDICQRGTSLTIQCQVDSQVTMMFWYRQQPGQSLTLIATANQGSEATYESGFVIDKFPISRPNLTFSTLTVSNMSPEDSSIYLCSVGMPRGGTEAFFGQGTRLTVV.